Given below is one T cell receptor beta chain in context. The sample originates from a study of blood T cell repertoires in COVID-19. Here immunoSEQ multiplex PCR was the method, and the copy in TCRdb shows in-frame clones only, minus some. The sample includes 100,000 to 150,000 clones, roughly 91% of them seen just once. This CDR3 region has 15 residues. CDR1 is SGHTA and CDR2 is FQGNSA in the germline V gene. J lost 2 bases, V lost 4 bases, and 5 bases had no gene match. The chain uses TRBV7-2 and TRBJ2-7; TRBD1 matches at 10 bases. The source of this sequence is a man aged 55 to 69 with COVID-19, enrolled during active disease. Sequencing used peripheral blood. Here the CDR3 DNA reads TGTGCCAGCAGCTCCCTAGGACAGGGGGCCTACGAGCAGTACTTC. Residues: CASSSLGQGAYEQYF.